This T cell receptor beta chain was profiled in a study of shared clonotypes between healthy human individuals (dated by TCRdb to between 2020 and 2021). Concerning the study at large: A couple of women and a few men aged 18 to 49 years were included in the cohort. For each donor, CD4 naive and CD4 memory were each run on three plates, CD8 naive on two plates, and CD8 memory on one plate. To estimate repertoire size and how much clonotypes are shared between individuals, the study performed deep sequencing of blood TCR repertoires from roughly five healthy adults. To increase sequencing depth and limit assay-specific biases, TCR repertoire library preparation and sequencing were carried out by different laboratories using diverse techniques. Each donor's leukapheresis produced roughly between about 0.8 and 8.9 billion PBMCs.

Healthy HIV-negative adults with no recently reported acute infections or vaccinations were included as donors. All donors were Caucasian adults living in Nashville, Tennessee, USA. Magnetic negative selection was used to enrich CD4+ T cells, after which naive cells were positively selected on CD45RA and the negative fraction became the memory subset. After blood collection by leukapheresis, PBMCs were isolated using Ficoll-Histopaque density gradient centrifugation and then cryopreserved in the vapor phase of liquid nitrogen. Analytical flow cytometry was used to check the purity and quantity of every magnetically sorted T cell population. From each sorted fraction, genomic DNA was isolated and quantified by UV absorbance on a Nanodrop 2000c. From the germline V gene, CDR1 is MNHNS and CDR2 is SASEGT. The CDR3 sequence holds 14 residues, the cysteine and phenylalanine included. Here the CDR3 DNA is all that survives: 42 bases in frame from base 1. V loses 1 base, J loses 2 bases, and the germline ends lie 6 bases apart.

Overall study outcomes, separate from this receptor: Compared with non-shared clonotypes, the clonotypes found in all four sorted-subset donors had higher generation probabilities. Incomplete sequencing was indicated by rarefaction of sorted-subset datasets, despite the large sequencing depth. Estimated clonotype richness was generally larger for naive than for memory subsets. Across a handful of donors, roughly 5.1% of naive CD4, approximately 3.5% of naive CD8, around 2.1% of memory CD4, and roughly 0.4% of memory CD8 clonotypes were shared. The small number of donors limited the genetic and exposure-history diversity represented. Based on pairwise subsampling, the degree of clonotype sharing among donors was expected to be affected by sequencing depth. Sampling was restricted to blood, and TCR repertoires in tissues likely differ from the TCR repertoires found in blood.

Using the deep immunoSEQ assay, TCR CDR3 regions were amplified from genomic DNA by multiplex PCR. For each cell subset, the extracted genomic DNA was distributed evenly across all wells of several immunoSEQ 96-well plates, and each plate served as one replicate. For sorted subsets, around 200 ng genomic DNA, equal to 25,000 to 35,000 T cell genomes, was loaded into each replicate PCR. Purified libraries were measured with a Qubit 3.0 fluorometer, size-checked on a Bioanalyzer 2100, and measured again with the KAPA Library Quantification kit. Each immunoSEQ 96-well plate was sequenced on its own single-read 150-cycle Illumina NextSeq 550 flow cell. Regarding the original processing steps: Because the immunoSEQ output held only junctional sequences and lacked quality scores, the filtering could not match the filtering applied to full-length reads. To assign V/J genes and CDR3, sequences were annotated against IMGT germline references using PyIR, a Python wrapper for IgBLAST v1.9. Reads were filtered out if the reads had weak V/J assignments (E-value above 1e-6), no CDR3, stop codons, out-of-frame junctions, or ambiguous translated residues. A V3J clonotype was defined by an identical inferred V gene, J gene, and CDR3 amino acid sequence. The percentage overlap between two repertoires was calculated by dividing the number of shared unique clonotypes by the size of the smaller repertoire. RTK rarefaction, the Chao1 estimator, and Recon v2.1 estimates of unobserved clonotypes were used to assess repertoire richness. For all TCRbeta clonotypes obtained by the gDNA method from a handful of donors, generation probabilities were computed with OLGA. TCRdb took over this immuneACCESS table, retaining in-frame rearrangements with V and J assigned. Such tables are incomplete; in checked studies, under half of the missing clones stem from an unresolved V gene, and the remainder is unexplained. The V and J calls and clone size are taken from that table; D and trimming were inferred from the DNA. This sample is represented by roughly 2 million clones; around 95% of them were singletons. Less than 0.15% of the sample comes from the top ten.

Notes on this clone: No antigen is known for it. Qualities for individual bases were not recorded, and no much larger clone is one base off.

The receptor was derived from a man younger than 30 in good health. This sequence uses TRBV6-1 and TRBJ1-3, with TRBD1 tentatively as D gene (6 bases match). Sequenced input: naive CD4+ T cells sorted from blood. This specimen's cell subset or site label, interpreted: CD45RA+ positively selected. The nucleotides read TGTGCCAGCAGTGAAGACAGGGCTGGAAACACCATATATTTT. This codes for CASSEDRAGNTIYF.